The next 30 T cell receptor beta chains were all read from a single sample in a study of tumor-infiltrating lymphocytes in primary liver carcinoma. cDNA specific to TCR beta was made from 500 ng of total RNA, with a constant-region primer employed for priming. Three nested multiplex PCR rounds of slightly modified ARM-PCR generated TCR beta libraries. TRBV1-TRBV30 forward primers paired with a C-beta reverse primer were used in the first two PCR rounds, which ran approximately 11 cycles each. TCRdb recomputed calls from the multiplex PCR reads with MiXCR, one row per CDR3 protein. The data show approximately 190,000 distinct CDR3 sequences, with about 82% seen just once and 15% to 20% held by the top ten. Without any cell sorting, 20-30 mg of bulk tissue yielded co-extracted RNA and DNA. The sequencing input was tumor tissue from primary liver carcinoma. All receptors come from a man in his forties with primary liver carcinoma and hepatitis B virus infection.

The CDR3 DNA reads as TGTGCCTACAGCTTAGTAGGGGTAACAGGGGGCAATCAGCCCCAGCATTTT. Encoded protein: CAYSLVGVTGGNQPQHF. This chain uses TRBV11-2 with TRBJ1-5; 7 positions agree with TRBD1. J lost 2 bases, V lost 11 bases, and 18 bases had no gene match. Germline values: CDR1 SGHAT, CDR2 FQNNGV. The CDR3 consists of 17 residues.

Turning to this clonotype: Its ends do not fully match the called genes, so a read error is possible. V is TRBV14 and J is TRBJ2-1; tentative D call: TRBD1 (6 bases). Germline V gene sequence: CDR1 SGHDN, CDR2 FVKESK. This CDR3 has 17 amino acids. The CDR3 DNA reads TGTGCCAGCAGCCAAGAGCGTCAGGGCACAGGGTACAATGAGCAATTCTTC. Its translation: CASSQERQGTGYNEQFF.

With regard to this clonotype: A much larger clone differs from this one at a single base, so this may be a read error. The missing conserved phenylalanine or tryptophan at the end of this CDR3 makes a read error likely. V and J are TRBV30 and TRBJ2-5; 7 bases are shared with TRBD1. The V segment lost 5 bases and the J segment 6 bases; nucleotides outside the gene matches: 6. Germline CDR1 GTSNPN, CDR2 SVGIG (reference sequence). The CDR3 consists of 12 residues. CDR3 DNA: TGTGCCTGGGAAACAGGGGAGAAGACCCAGTACATC. Its protein product is CAWETGEKTQYI.

J is TRBJ1-1 and V is TRBV11-3; the D is unclear. The CDR3 totals 13 residues. Germline-derived CDR1 and CDR2 are SGHNT and YENEEA. Written as DNA, the CDR3 is TGTGTCAACAGCAAGGCCACGGGCATTGAAGCTTTCTTT. It translates to CVNSKATGIEAFF.

Comment on this clonotype: No conserved phenylalanine or tryptophan ends this CDR3, so it is likely a read error. The V and J genes are TRBV6-1 and TRBJ2-1; TRBD2 matches 9 bases. CDR1 and CDR2 from the germline V gene are MNHNS and SASEGT. This CDR3 comprises 15 residues. The CDR3 DNA follows: TGCGCCAGCAGTGAAGAAGCGGGAGGATACAATGAACAGTTCCTC. Residues: CASSEEAGGYNEQFL.

About this clonotype itself: At one boundary the junction diverges from the germline segment, which might be a read error. The rearrangement joins TRBV29-1 to TRBJ2-5, with D uncertain. The CDR3 covers 11 residues. Germline V gene sequence: CDR1 SQVTM, CDR2 ANQGSEA. The CDR3 spells CSVAPIEIQYF. DNA for the CDR3: TGCAGCGTGGCGCCAATAGAGATCCAGTACTTC. The variable domain in full, completed from reference TRBV29-1 and TRBJ2-5, reads SAVISQKPSRDICQRGTSLTIQCQVDSQVTMMFWYRQQPGQSLTLIATANQGSEATYESGFVIDKFPISRPNLTFSTLTVSNMSPEDSSIYLCSVAPIEIQYFGPGTRLLVL.

CDR3 sequence (DNA): TGTGCCAGAAATCTTGGGACAGTGAACACTGAAGCTTTCTTT. Its translation: CARNLGTVNTEAFF. The chain has TRBV28 and TRBJ1-1, with 7 bases lining up with TRBD1. Germline loops: CDR1 MDHEN, CDR2 SYDVKM. Losses at the gene ends were 9 bases for V and 0 bases for J; bases not matched to a gene: 7. The CDR3 loop spans 14 amino acids.

Concerning this clonotype itself: The CDR3 ends on some other residue instead of the conserved phenylalanine or tryptophan, so this is likely a read error. No DNA is shown, since the ends of the CDR3 on it are uncertain; the CDR3 is the one TCRdb lists. The V gene is TRBV6-5, the J gene TRBJ2-1; TRBD1, as called in the table, went unchecked against the DNA. Germline V gene lookup returns CDR1 MNHEY and CDR2 SVGAGI. The CDR3 is 14 residues long, counting both termini. The CDR3 spells CASREAGPYKEEFL.

Comments on this clonotype: Mismatch with germline at one junction end may stem from a read error. The chain carries TRBV5-4 and TRBJ2-6; a possible D gene is TRBD1 (5 bases). This CDR3 comprises 19 residues. CDR1 is SGHNT, CDR2 YYREEE, per germline (reference sequence). The CDR3 is CASSLEWAAEVSGANILTF. The CDR3 DNA follows: TGTGCCAGCAGCTTGGAGTGGGCAGCCGAGGTATCTGGGGCCAACATCCTGACTTTC. The full variable domain, with the rest looked up from reference TRBV5-4 and TRBJ2-6, is ETGVTQSPTHLIKTRGQQVTLRCSSQSGHNTVSWYQQALGQGPQFIFQYYREEENGRGNFPPRFSGLQFPNYSSELNVNALELDDSALYLCASSLEWAAEVSGANILTFGAGSRLTVL.

About this clonotype itself: One end of the junction is discordant with germline, which a read error may explain. The chain employs TRBV11-1 and TRBJ1-2, with 7 bases lining up with TRBD1. CDR3 length: 17 amino acids. The germline gives CDR1 SGHAT, CDR2 FQDESV (reference sequence). The CDR3 spells CASSRTGTVVANYGYPF. The CDR3 DNA follows: TGTGCCAGCAGCCGAACCGGGACAGTAGTAGCTAACTATGGTTACCCCTTC.

Points on this clonotype: A read error may account for a junction end that differs from germline. V gene TRBV11-2 combines with J gene TRBJ2-1; D uncertain. From germline, CDR1 is SGHAT and CDR2 FQNNGV. This CDR3 region has 19 residues. The CDR3 DNA reads TGTGCCAGCAGCCCCCACGTTTTAGGGCGAATTCCATTCTACCATGAGCAGTTCTTC. It yields the protein CASSPHVLGRIPFYHEQFF.

Notes on this clonotype: The junction departs from germline at one end; a sequencing error may be responsible. The V and J genes are TRBV11-2 and TRBJ2-2, with a possible D match to TRBD1 (6 bases). The CDR3 has 14 residues. CDR1 and CDR2 from the germline V gene are SGHAT and FQNNGV. CDR3 in DNA: TGTACCAGCAGGACAGACTCGGACACCGGGGAGTTGTTTTTT. This codes for CTSRTDSDTGELFF.

As to this clonotype: With a much larger clone just one base away, this may be a read error. The J gene is TRBJ1-4, the V gene TRBV5-1, with D possibly TRBD1 on 6 matching bases. The CDR3 is made up of 15 amino acids. Germline values: CDR1 SGHRS, CDR2 YFSETQ. The CDR3: CASSDTGPRNEKLYF. In DNA form, the CDR3 reads TGCGCCAGCAGCGACACAGGGCCCCGAAATGAAAAACTGTATTTT.

Comments on this clonotype: Relative to the germline gene, one junction end is altered; a read error may explain this. The J gene is TRBJ2-4, the V gene TRBV11-2; D gene unclear. The germline V gene encodes CDR1 SGHAT and CDR2 FQNNGV. The CDR3 spans 15 residues. The CDR3 DNA reads TGTGCAAGCACCACTTCGGCGGTAGCCAAAAACATCCAGTTTTTC. Its translation is CASTTSAVAKNIQFF.

Of note for this clonotype: A junction boundary mismatches the germline segment, possibly from a read error. The CDR3, as DNA: TGTGCTAGCAGTTTAGGAGGGGGCCTACTCAACAATGAGCGGTTCTTC. Its protein product is CASSLGGGLLNNERFF. The chain recombines TRBV12-3 or TRBV12-4 with TRBJ2-1; D perhaps matches TRBD1 (7 bases). The CDR3 is made up of 16 amino acids.

For this clonotype: The CDR3 end shows no conserved phenylalanine or tryptophan, and so a read error is likely. The DNA is left out, because the CDR3 cannot be placed on it with certainty; the CDR3 is given as TCRdb lists it. This sequence joins TRBV11-1 and TRBJ1-6; the table's TRBD1 call for D was not verified on the DNA. Germline loops: CDR1 SGHAT, CDR2 FQDESV (reference sequence). The CDR3 has 13 amino acids, counting both end residues. The CDR3 sequence: CASIRTLVSPLHL.

The rearrangement joins TRBV11-2 to TRBJ2-1; D may match TRBD1 or TRBD2 (5 bases each). The CDR3 has 16 amino acids. V lost 0 bases to trimming and J lost 5 bases, with 14 bases between them. CDR1 and CDR2 from the germline V gene are SGHAT and FQNNGV. The CDR3 spells CASSLDRGGFHNEQFF. The CDR3 nucleotides read TGTGCCAGCAGCTTAGATAGGGGCGGGTTTCACAATGAGCAGTTCTTC.

The sample holds one count of this clonotype. The conserved final phenylalanine or tryptophan is absent from the CDR3, which likely points to a read error. Because the CDR3's place on the DNA is in doubt, the DNA is left out and the CDR3 is given as listed by TCRdb. The chain links TRBV6-6 to TRBJ1-1; the DNA was not used to check the table's D call, TRBD1. Inclusive of both ends, the CDR3 amounts to 14 amino acids. Germline CDR1 reads MNHNY; CDR2 reads SVGAGI (reference sequence). CDR3 in amino acids: CASSGTGARTEVFI.

As for this clonotype: The final CDR3 position lacks the conserved phenylalanine or tryptophan, pointing to a likely read error. The chain carries TRBV29-1 and TRBJ2-3; D may correspond to TRBD1 or TRBD2 (7 bases each). The germline gives CDR1 SQVTM, CDR2 ANQGSEA. The CDR3 is 14 amino acids. CDR3 bases: TGCAGCGCCGGGGCGGGAGCCGGGACAGTTACGCAGTATATT. Translation gives CSAGAGAGTVTQYI.

Remarks on this clonotype: The junction and the germline gene differ at one end; a read error may be behind it. The chain carries TRBV11-2 and TRBJ2-1, with a possible D match to TRBD2 (6 bases). In germline, CDR1 is SGHAT, CDR2 FQNNGV. The CDR3 consists of 15 residues. CDR3 nucleotide sequence: TGTGCCAGCAGCCCCGGGACTTCTTCCTACAATAAGCAGCCCTTC. It yields the protein CASSPGTSSYNKQPF.

Comments on this clonotype: The CDR3 does not close with the conserved phenylalanine or tryptophan, likely indicating a read error. J is TRBJ2-3 and V is TRBV11-3; 10 bases are a match to TRBD2. Germline V gene sequence: CDR1 SGHNT, CDR2 YENEEA. The CDR3 is 15 amino acids. The CDR3 sequence: CVSSFSGRRTNTQYL. In nucleotides, the CDR3 is TGTGTCAGCAGCTTTAGCGGGAGGCGGACAAATACGCAGTATCTT.

Turning to this clonotype: Germline is not matched at one junction end, which may reflect a read error. This chain links TRBV5-6 with TRBJ2-5, with D maybe TRBD2 (5 bases). CDR1 and CDR2 (germline): SGHDT, YYEEEE. This CDR3 spans 14 amino acids. This CDR3 is CVSSLEANQDTQYF. CDR3 nucleotides: TGTGTCAGCAGCTTGGAGGCTAACCAAGATACCCAGTACTTC. Filled out from reference TRBV5-6 and TRBJ2-5, the complete variable domain reads DAGVTQSPTHLIKTRGQQVTLRCSPKSGHDTVSWYQQALGQGPQFIFQYYEEEERQRGNFPDRFSGHQFPNYSSELNVNALLLGDSALYLCVSSLEANQDTQYFGPGTRLLVL.

Remarks on this clonotype: At one boundary the junction diverges from the germline segment, which might be a read error. The chain links TRBV29-1 to TRBJ2-7; 7 nucleotides align to TRBD1. This CDR3 is 13 amino acids long. CDR1 and CDR2 from the germline V gene are SQVTM and ANQGSEA. The CDR3 region has the DNA TGCAGCGTTACCTCGACAGGGCTCCACGAACAGTACTTC. Translating it yields CSVTSTGLHEQYF.

Concerning this clonotype: A junction boundary mismatches the germline segment, possibly from a read error. V is TRBV11-1 and J is TRBJ2-4; 8 positions agree with TRBD2. CDR1 is SGHAT and CDR2 is FQDESV in the germline V gene (reference sequence). This CDR3 comprises 17 residues. This CDR3 is CASSFPWNSGTRNIQYF. The CDR3 nucleotides are TGTGCAAGCAGCTTTCCCTGGAATAGCGGGACCAGAAACATTCAGTACTTC.

As concerns this clonotype: One end of the junction varies from germline; a read error may be responsible. The CDR3 spells CASSLVGGGFIQYF. CDR3 DNA sequence: TGTGCTAGCAGTTTAGTGGGGGGCGGATTTATTCAGTACTTC. The V and J genes are TRBV28 and TRBJ2-4; D may match TRBD1 or TRBD2 (6 bases each). The CDR3 runs 14 residues. CDR1 is MDHEN, CDR2 SYDVKM, per germline.

This clonotype was seen a handful of times. A much bigger clone sits one base away, suggesting this may be a read error. V gene TRBV5-4 combines with J gene TRBJ2-4; a possible D gene is TRBD1 (6 bases). The V gene's germline CDR1 is SGHNT and CDR2 YYREEE (reference sequence). The CDR3 has 13 residues. The V end lost 3 bases, the J end lost 7 bases, and 11 bases lay between the germline ends. The CDR3 nucleotides read TGTGCCAGCAGCTCCGGACAGAGGAACATTCAGTACTTC. It is translated as CASSSGQRNIQYF.

This clonotype appeared a few times. This may be a read error, as it is one base from a much larger clone. Given the absence of the conserved phenylalanine or tryptophan at the CDR3 end, a read error is likely. The rearrangement uses TRBV11-2 and TRBJ2-7, with 8 bases matching TRBD2. The V gene end was trimmed by 1 base and the J gene end by 3 bases; junction bases not matched to a gene: 5. The CDR3 has 15 amino acids. CDR1 is SGHAT, CDR2 FQNNGV, per germline. The CDR3 region has the DNA TGTGCCAGCAGCTTAGTTAGCGGGGTTGACTACGAGCAGTACATC. This encodes CASSLVSGVDYEQYI.

The chain links TRBV5-6 to TRBJ1-5, with D perhaps matching TRBD1 (6 bases). V shed 6 bases and J shed 5 bases, with 18 bases lying between them. Germline V CDR1 and CDR2: SGHDT, YYEEEE. This CDR3 has 15 amino acids. CDR3 residues: CASNILGRGYQPQHF. CDR3 sequence (DNA): TGTGCCAGCAACATCTTGGGCAGGGGCTATCAGCCCCAGCATTTT.

A word on this clonotype: Germline and junction disagree at one end, which may indicate a read error. The chain employs TRBV4-1 and TRBJ1-1; tentatively, D is TRBD1 (5 bases). Per the germline V gene, CDR1 is MGHRA and CDR2 is YSYEKL. This CDR3 comprises 16 residues. CDR3 bases: TGCGCCAGCAGGCAAGAGCGTGCAGGGATCAACACTGAAGCTTTCTTT. It is translated as CASRQERAGINTEAFF.

This chain joins TRBV12-3 or TRBV12-4 and TRBJ2-2, with 12 nucleotides matching TRBD2. There are 18 residues in the CDR3. V lost 1 base to trimming and J lost 5 bases; unmatched junction nucleotides: 8. The DNA of the CDR3 is TGTGCCAGCAGTTTAGGGCCTAGCGGGAGGGCCTCGACCGGGGAGCTGTTTTTT. Encoded protein: CASSLGPSGRASTGELFF.